The sequence of this T cell receptor beta chain was determined in a study of T cells in Graves' hyperthyroidism and ophthalmopathy. General study findings and limits: Ophthalmopathy was identified by the model a median roughly six months ahead of onset. Also found in blood were most expanded thyroid clonotypes above 0.001. Classification by a 13 V-J model distinguished ophthalmopathy from stable hyperthyroidism.

TCR beta CDR3 regions were amplified from RNA transcripts. The HTBI primer set drove a first-round RT-PCR of the TCR CDR3. TCRdb processed the multiplex PCR reads anew with MiXCR; each CDR3 protein has one entry. In the table there are some 500,000 distinct CDR3 sequences, roughly a quarter of which are singletons. Germline lookup yields CDR1 MNHEY and CDR2 SMNVEV (reference sequence). The CDR3 runs 18 residues. V was trimmed by 2 bases and J by 1 base, leaving 20 bases between them. This clonotype showed up just a few times. Its specificity is unknown. Sequenced material: blood. V is TRBV27 and J is TRBJ2-5; possible D gene TRBD1, 6 bases. The receptor was isolated from a woman under 40 with Graves' ophthalmopathy. CDR3 in amino acids: CASSLRWTEYNFQETQYF. In DNA form, the CDR3 reads TGTGCCAGCAGTTTACGTTGGACAGAATACAACTTCCAAGAGACCCAGTACTTC.